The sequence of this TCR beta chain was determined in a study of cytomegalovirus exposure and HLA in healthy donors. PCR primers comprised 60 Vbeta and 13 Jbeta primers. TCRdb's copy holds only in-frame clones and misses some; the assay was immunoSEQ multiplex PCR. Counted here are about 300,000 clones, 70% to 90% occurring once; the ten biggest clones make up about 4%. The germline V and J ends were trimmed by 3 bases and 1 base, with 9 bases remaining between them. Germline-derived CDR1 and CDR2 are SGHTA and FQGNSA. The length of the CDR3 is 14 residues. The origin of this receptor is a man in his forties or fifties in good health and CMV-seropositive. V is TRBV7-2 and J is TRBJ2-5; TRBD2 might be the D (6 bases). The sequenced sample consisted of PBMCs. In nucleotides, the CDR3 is TGTGCCAGCAGCTTTTTGCGGGGCCAAGAGACCCAGTACTTC. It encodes CASSFLRGQETQYF.